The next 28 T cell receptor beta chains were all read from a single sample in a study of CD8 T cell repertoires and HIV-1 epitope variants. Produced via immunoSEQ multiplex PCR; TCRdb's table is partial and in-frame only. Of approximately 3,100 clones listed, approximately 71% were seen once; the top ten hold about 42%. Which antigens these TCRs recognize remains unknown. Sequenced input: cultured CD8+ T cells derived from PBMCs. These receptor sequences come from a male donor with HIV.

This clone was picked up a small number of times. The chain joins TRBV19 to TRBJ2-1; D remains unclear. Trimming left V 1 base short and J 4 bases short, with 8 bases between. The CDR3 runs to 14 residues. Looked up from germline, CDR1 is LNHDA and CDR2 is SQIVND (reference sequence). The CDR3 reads CASSIGLAYNEQFF. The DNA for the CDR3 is TGTGCCAGTAGTATAGGGCTTGCTTACAATGAGCAGTTCTTC.

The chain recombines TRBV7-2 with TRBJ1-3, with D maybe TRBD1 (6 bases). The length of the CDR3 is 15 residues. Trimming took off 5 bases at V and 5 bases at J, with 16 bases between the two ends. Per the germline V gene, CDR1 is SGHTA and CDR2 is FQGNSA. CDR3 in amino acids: CASSQFGGARNTIYF. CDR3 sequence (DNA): TGTGCCAGCAGCCAATTCGGGGGGGCGAGAAACACCATATATTTT.

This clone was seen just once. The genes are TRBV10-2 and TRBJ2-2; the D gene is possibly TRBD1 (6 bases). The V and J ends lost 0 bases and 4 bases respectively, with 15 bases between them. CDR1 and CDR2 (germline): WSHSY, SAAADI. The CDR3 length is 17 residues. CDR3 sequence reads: CASSESGWQGSTGELFF. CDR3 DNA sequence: TGCGCCAGCAGTGAGTCTGGCTGGCAGGGGAGCACCGGGGAGCTGTTTTTT.

This chain's CDR3 is CASSPTGGVYGYTF. The CDR3 nucleotides are TGCGCCAGCAGCCCAACAGGGGGCGTCTATGGCTACACCTTC. The chain carries TRBV4-1 and TRBJ1-2, with 9 bases identical to TRBD1. CDR3 length: 14 residues. Per germline, CDR1 MGHRA and CDR2 YSYEKL. J lost 4 bases, V lost 4 bases, and 4 bases had no gene match.

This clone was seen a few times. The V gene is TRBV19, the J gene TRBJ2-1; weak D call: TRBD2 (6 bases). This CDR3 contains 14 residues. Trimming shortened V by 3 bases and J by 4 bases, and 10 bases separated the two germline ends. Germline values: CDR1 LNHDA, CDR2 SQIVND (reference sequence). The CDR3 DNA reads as TGTGCCAGTAGTATGTCGGGACTTTACAATGAGCAGTTCTTC. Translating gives CASSMSGLYNEQFF. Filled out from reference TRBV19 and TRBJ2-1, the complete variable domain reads DGGITQSPKYLFRKEGQNVTLSCEQNLNHDAMYWYRQDPGQGLRLIYYSQIVNDFQKGDIAEGYSVSREKKESFPLTVTSAQKNPTAFYLCASSMSGLYNEQFFGPGTRLTVL.

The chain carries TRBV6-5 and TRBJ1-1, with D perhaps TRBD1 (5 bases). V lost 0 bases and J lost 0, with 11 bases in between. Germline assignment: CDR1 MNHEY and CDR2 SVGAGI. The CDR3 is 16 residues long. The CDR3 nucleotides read TGTGCCAGCAGTTACTCTTTGGCAGGGATGAACACTGAAGCTTTCTTT. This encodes CASSYSLAGMNTEAFF.

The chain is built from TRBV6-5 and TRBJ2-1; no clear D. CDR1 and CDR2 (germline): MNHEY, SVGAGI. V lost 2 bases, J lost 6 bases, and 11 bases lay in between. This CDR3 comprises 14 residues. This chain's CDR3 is CASSYLGRSNEQFF. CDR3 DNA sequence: TGTGCCAGCAGTTACCTTGGGCGGTCCAATGAGCAGTTCTTC.

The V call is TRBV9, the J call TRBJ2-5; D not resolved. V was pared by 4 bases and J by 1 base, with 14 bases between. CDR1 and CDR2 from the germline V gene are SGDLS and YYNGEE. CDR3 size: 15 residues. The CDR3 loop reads CASSPGFGLQETQYF. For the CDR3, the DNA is TGTGCCAGCAGCCCCGGCTTTGGGCTCCAAGAGACCCAGTACTTC.

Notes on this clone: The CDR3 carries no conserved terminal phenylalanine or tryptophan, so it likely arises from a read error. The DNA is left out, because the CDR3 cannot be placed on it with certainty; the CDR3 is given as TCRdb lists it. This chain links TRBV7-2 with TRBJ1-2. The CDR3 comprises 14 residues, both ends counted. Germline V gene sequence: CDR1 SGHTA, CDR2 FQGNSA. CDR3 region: CASSLSVGSSALEL.

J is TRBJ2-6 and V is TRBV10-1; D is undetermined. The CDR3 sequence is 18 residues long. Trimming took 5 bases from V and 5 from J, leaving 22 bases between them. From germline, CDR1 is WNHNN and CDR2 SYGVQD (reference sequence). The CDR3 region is CASSLYERSHSRANVLTF. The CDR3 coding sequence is TGCGCCAGCAGTCTTTACGAAAGATCGCACAGTCGGGCCAACGTCCTGACTTTC.

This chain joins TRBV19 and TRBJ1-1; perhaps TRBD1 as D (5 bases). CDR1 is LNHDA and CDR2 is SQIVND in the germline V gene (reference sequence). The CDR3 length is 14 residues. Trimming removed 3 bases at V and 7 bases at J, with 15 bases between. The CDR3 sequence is CASSIGGAALEAFF. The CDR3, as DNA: TGTGCCAGTAGTATTGGCGGGGCAGCCCTTGAAGCTTTCTTT.

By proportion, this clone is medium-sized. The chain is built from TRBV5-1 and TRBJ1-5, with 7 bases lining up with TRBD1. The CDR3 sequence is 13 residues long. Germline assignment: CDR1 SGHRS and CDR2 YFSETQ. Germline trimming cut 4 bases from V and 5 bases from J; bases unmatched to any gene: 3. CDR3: CASSPTGHQPQHF. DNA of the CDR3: TGCGCCAGCAGCCCGACAGGGCATCAGCCCCAGCATTTT.

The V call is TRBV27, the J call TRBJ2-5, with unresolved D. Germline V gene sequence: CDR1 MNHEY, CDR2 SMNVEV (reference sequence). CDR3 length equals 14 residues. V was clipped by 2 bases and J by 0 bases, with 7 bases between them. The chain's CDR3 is CASSLAPYQETQYF. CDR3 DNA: TGTGCCAGCAGTTTAGCCCCCTACCAAGAGACCCAGTACTTC.

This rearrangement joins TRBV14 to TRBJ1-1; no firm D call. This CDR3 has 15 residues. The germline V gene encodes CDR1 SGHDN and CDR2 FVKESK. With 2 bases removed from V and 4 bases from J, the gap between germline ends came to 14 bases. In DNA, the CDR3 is TGTGCCAGCAGCCAACGACCGGCCTTCGGCACTGAAGCTTTCTTT. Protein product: CASSQRPAFGTEAFF.

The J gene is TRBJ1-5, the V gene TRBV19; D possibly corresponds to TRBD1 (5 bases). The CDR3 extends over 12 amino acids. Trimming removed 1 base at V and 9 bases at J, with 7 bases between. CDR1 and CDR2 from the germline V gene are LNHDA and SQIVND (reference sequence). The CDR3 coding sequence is TGTGCCAGTAGTATAGTGCAGGGGCCCCAGCATTTT. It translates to CASSIVQGPQHF.

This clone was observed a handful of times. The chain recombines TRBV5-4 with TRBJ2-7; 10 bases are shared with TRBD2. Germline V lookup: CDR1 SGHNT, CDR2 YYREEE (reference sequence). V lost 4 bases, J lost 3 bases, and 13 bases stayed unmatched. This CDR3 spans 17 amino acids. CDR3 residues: CASSANTGTSAYYEQYF. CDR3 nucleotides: TGTGCCAGCAGCGCGAATACCGGGACTAGCGCCTACTACGAGCAGTACTTC.

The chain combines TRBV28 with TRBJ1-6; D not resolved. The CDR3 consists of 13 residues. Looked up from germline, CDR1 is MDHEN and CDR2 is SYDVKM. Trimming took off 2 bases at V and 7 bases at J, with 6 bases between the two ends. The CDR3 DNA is TGTGCCAGCAGTTTAAATGTGAATTCACCCCTCCACTTT. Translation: CASSLNVNSPLHF.

As DNA, the CDR3 is TGTGCCAGCAGACCCCGACAGGGGGGGGGAATAACTGAAGCTTTCTTT. It encodes CASRPRQGGGITEAFF. This chain uses TRBV28 with TRBJ1-1; 9 bases line up with TRBD1. The CDR3 sequence is 16 residues long. Germline CDR1 MDHEN, CDR2 SYDVKM. V dropped 6 bases and J dropped 5; count of bases not matched to a gene: 13.

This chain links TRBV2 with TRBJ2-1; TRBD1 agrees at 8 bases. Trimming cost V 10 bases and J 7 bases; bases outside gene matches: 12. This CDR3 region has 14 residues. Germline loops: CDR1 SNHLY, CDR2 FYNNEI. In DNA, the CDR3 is TGTGCCACCACGTCAGGACAGGGTTGGAATGAGCAGTTCTTC. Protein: CATTSGQGWNEQFF.

The DNA for the CDR3 is TGTGCCAGCACCCCTTACCCCTGGGAGCAGTACTTC. Protein product: CASTPYPWEQYF. The chain joins TRBV6-4 to TRBJ2-7, with D hard to call. Germline V gene sequence: CDR1 MRHNA, CDR2 SNTAGT. Trimming removed 7 bases from V and 7 bases from J, with 14 bases in between. There are 12 residues in the CDR3.

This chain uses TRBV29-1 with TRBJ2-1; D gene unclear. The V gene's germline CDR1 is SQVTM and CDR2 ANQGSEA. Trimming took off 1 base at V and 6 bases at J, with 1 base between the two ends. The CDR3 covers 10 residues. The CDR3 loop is CSVEGNEQFF. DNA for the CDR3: TGCAGCGTTGAAGGCAATGAGCAGTTCTTC.

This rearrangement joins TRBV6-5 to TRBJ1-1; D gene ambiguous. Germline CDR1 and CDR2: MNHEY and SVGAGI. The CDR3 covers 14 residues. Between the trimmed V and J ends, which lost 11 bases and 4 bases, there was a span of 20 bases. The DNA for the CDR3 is TGTGCCCCCAGATCTGTGTCTTTGGGCACTGAAGCTTTCTTT. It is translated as CAPRSVSLGTEAFF.

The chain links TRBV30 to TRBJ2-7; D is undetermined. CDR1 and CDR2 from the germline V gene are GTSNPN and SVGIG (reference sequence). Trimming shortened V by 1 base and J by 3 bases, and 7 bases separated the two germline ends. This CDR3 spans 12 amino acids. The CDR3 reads CAWSANSYEQYF. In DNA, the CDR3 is TGTGCCTGGAGTGCTAACAGCTACGAGCAGTACTTC.

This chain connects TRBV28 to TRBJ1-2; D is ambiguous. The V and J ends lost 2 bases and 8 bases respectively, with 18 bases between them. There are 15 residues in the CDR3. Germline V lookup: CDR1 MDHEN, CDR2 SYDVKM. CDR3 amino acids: CASSLEGYPLWGYTF. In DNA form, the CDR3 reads TGTGCCAGCAGTTTAGAAGGGTACCCACTTTGGGGCTACACCTTC.

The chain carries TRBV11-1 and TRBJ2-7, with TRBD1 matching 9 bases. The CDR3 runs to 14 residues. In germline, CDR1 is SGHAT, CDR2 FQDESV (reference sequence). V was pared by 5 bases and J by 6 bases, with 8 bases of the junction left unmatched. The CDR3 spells CASSPRDRDVEQYF. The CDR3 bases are TGTGCCAGCAGCCCGAGGGACAGGGATGTCGAGCAGTACTTC.

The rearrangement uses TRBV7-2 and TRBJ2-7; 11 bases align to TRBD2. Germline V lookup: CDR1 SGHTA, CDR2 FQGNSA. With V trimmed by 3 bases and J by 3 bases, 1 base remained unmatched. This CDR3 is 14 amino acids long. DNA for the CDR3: TGTGCCAGCAGCTTTGGGACTAGCGGCTACGAGCAGTACTTC. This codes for CASSFGTSGYEQYF.

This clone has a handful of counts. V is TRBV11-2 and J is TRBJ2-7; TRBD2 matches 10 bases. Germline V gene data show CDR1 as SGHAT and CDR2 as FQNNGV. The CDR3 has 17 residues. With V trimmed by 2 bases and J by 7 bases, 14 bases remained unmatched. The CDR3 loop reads CASSLTPELAGVYEQYF. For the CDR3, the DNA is TGTGCCAGCAGCTTAACCCCGGAGCTAGCGGGAGTGTATGAGCAGTACTTC.

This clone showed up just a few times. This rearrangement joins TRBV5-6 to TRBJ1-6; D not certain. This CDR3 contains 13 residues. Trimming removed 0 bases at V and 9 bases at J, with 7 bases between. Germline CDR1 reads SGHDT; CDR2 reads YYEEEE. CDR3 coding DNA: TGTGCCAGCAGCTTGGGTGCGGTTTCACCCCTCCACTTT. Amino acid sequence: CASSLGAVSPLHF.